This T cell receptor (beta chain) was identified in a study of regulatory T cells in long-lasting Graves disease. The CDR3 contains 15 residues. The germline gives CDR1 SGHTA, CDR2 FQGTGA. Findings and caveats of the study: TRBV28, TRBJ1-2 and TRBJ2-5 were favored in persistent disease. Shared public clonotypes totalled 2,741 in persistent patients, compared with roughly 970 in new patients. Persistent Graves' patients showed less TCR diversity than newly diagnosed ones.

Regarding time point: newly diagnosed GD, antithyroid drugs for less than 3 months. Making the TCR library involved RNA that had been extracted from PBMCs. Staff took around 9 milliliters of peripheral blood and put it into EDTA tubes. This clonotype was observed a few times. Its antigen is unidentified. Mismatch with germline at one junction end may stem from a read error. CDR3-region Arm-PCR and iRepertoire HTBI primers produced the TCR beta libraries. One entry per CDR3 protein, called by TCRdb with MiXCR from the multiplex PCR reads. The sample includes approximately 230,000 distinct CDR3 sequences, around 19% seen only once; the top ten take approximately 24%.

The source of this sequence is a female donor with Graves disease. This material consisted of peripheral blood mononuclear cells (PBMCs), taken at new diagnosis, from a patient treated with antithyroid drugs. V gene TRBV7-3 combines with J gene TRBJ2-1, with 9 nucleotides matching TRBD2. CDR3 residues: CASSRSSGTYNEQFF. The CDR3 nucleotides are TGTGCCAGCAGCCGCTCTAGCGGGACCTACAATGAGCAATTCTTC.